This T cell receptor (beta chain) was obtained from a study of blood T cell repertoires in COVID-19. Study information: Specimens from acute and convalescent COVID-19 originated in the United States, Italy and Spain. PBMCs, B-cell-depleted T cells, or T cells were the source of the cDNA or gDNA that made up the material.

Profiling relied on immunoSEQ multiplex PCR, and the TCRdb table lists in-frame clones only, not all of them. Of around 73,000 clones in the sample, 77% were seen once. To note about this clone: The same CDR3 also results from other DNA sequences found in this sample.

Seattle patients were enrolled during active infection and followed longitudinally. This CDR3 spans 15 amino acids. In germline, CDR1 is SGHKS, CDR2 YYEKEE (reference sequence). The J segment lost 0 bases and the V segment lost 4 bases, leaving 3 bases of the junction unmatched. The TCR was taken from a man aged 65 to 85 with COVID-19, enrolled during active disease. The gene calls are TRBV5-5 and TRBJ1-3, with 8 bases fitting TRBD1. Sequencing input: peripheral blood. The CDR3 sequence is CASSRDRNSGNTIYF. As DNA, the CDR3 is TGTGCCAGCAGCCGGGACAGGAACTCTGGAAACACCATATATTTT.